One sample yielded the 10 T cell receptor beta chains listed below, sequenced in a study of Ad26.COV2.S vaccination and SARS-CoV-2 variants. The treatment: 15 to 20 received Ad26.COV2.S at low or high dose, single or two shots; 5 received placebo; per-sample allocation not given. On day 63 after the first injection, vaccine and placebo recipients gave samples. The protocol was immunoSEQ multiplex PCR, while the TCRdb copy is restricted to in-frame clones and leaves out a portion. The sample carries hundreds of thousands of clones, 89% recorded once. The sample here was peripheral blood, taken in a trial of Ad26.COV2.S vaccine versus placebo. All receptors come from a person aged 18-65 years who received the Ad26.COV2.S COVID-19 vaccine or a placebo.

This chain connects TRBV7-3 to TRBJ1-5; no clear D. Germline-derived CDR1 and CDR2 are SGHTA and FQGTGA. The CDR3 contains 13 residues. Trimming took 5 bases from V and 4 from J, leaving 9 bases between them. CDR3 sequence reads: CASSRGPNQPQHF. The DNA of the CDR3 is TGTGCCAGCAGCCGAGGCCCGAATCAGCCCCAGCATTTT.

The chain carries TRBV6-1 and TRBJ1-4, with D uncertain. V dropped 1 base and J dropped 8 bases, with 14 bases sitting between them. Germline-derived CDR1 and CDR2 are MNHNS and SASEGT. There are 15 residues in the CDR3. In DNA form, the CDR3 reads TGTGCCAGCAGTGAAGGATGGGGTATAGGAGAAAAACTGTTTTTT. It is translated as CASSEGWGIGEKLFF.

Points on this clone: The sample contains more than one DNA sequence encoding this CDR3. CDR3 sequence reads: CATSDSGRGDEKLFF. The CDR3, as DNA: TGTGCCACCAGTGATAGTGGCAGGGGGGACGAAAAACTGTTTTTT. The V gene is TRBV24-1, the J gene TRBJ1-4; 7 bases match TRBD1. Germline V CDR1 and CDR2: KGHDR, SFDVKD. The CDR3 is made up of 15 amino acids. V was clipped by 3 bases and J by 8 bases; unmatched bases: 8.

The chain uses TRBV18 and TRBJ1-2; the D gene is possibly TRBD1 (6 bases). The CDR3 runs to 16 residues. The ends were cut back, 5 bases at V and 7 bases at J, with 23 bases in the middle. Germline CDR1 and CDR2: KGHSH and LQKENI. The CDR3 sequence is CASSSNLRATQGGYTF. The CDR3 DNA sequence: TGTGCCAGCTCATCTAACCTCAGGGCCACACAGGGTGGCTACACCTTC.

Regarding this clone: A junction boundary mismatches the germline segment, possibly from a read error. The rearrangement links TRBV28 to TRBJ2-4; tentatively, D is TRBD1 (6 bases). The CDR3 contains 12 residues. Germline CDR1 MDHEN, CDR2 SYDVKM. The CDR3 nucleotides are TGTGCCAGCAGTCAACTGAGACAGGCTTCCATCTTC. This translates into CASSQLRQASIF.

This clone was recorded once. The chain joins TRBV9 to TRBJ1-3; D gene uncertain. Per germline, CDR1 SGDLS and CDR2 YYNGEE. CDR3 size: 15 residues. V was cut by 4 bases and J by 0 bases, with 11 bases left in between. This CDR3 reads CASSQELISGNTIYF. CDR3 coding DNA: TGTGCCAGCAGCCAGGAACTAATCTCTGGAAACACCATATATTTT.

J is TRBJ2-7 and V is TRBV6-4; 8 positions agree with TRBD1. Germline CDR1 MRHNA, CDR2 SNTAGT. The V and J ends lost 2 bases and 3 bases, in that order; junction bases with no gene match: 9. The CDR3 runs to 16 residues. DNA for the CDR3: TGTGCCAGCAGTGACGCGGACAGGGTTGTATTCTACGAGCAGTACGTC. This gives the protein CASSDADRVVFYEQYV.

This chain connects TRBV6-5 to TRBJ2-2; D is undetermined. CDR3 length: 13 residues. The ends were cut back, 7 bases at V and 7 bases at J, with 13 bases in the middle. Germline V gene sequence: CDR1 MNHEY, CDR2 SVGAGI. DNA of the CDR3: TGTGCCAGCACCTTTGGAGCCCACGGGGAGCTGTTTTTT. It yields the protein CASTFGAHGELFF.

This sequence joins TRBV9 and TRBJ2-1; D call uncertain. V shed 2 bases and J shed 0 bases, with 9 bases lying between them. The CDR3 has 15 amino acids. Germline assignment: CDR1 SGDLS and CDR2 YYNGEE. The CDR3 is CASSVDLPSYNEQFF. CDR3 sequence (DNA): TGTGCCAGCAGCGTCGACTTGCCCTCCTACAATGAGCAGTTCTTC.

The rearrangement joins TRBV29-1 to TRBJ2-7; 9 nucleotides match TRBD1. The V segment lost 6 bases and the J segment 3 bases; nucleotides outside the gene matches: 3. The CDR3 consists of 12 residues. Looked up from germline, CDR1 is SQVTM and CDR2 is ANQGSEA. The CDR3 loop reads CSVMTGGYEQYV. DNA of the CDR3: TGCAGCGTCATGACAGGGGGCTACGAGCAGTACGTC.